A single sample gave rise to the 27 T cell receptor beta chains below, sequenced in a study of blood T cell repertoires in COVID-19. Profiling relied on immunoSEQ multiplex PCR, and the TCRdb table lists in-frame clones only, not all of them. The data contain about 80,000 clones, approximately 89% of them singletons. Sequenced: peripheral blood. Every receptor here comes from a woman aged 80 or older with acute or convalescent COVID-19.

The chain joins TRBV5-1 to TRBJ1-2, with 7 bases fitting TRBD1. The CDR3 is 13 amino acids. Trimming cost V 3 bases and J 3 bases; bases outside gene matches: 2. CDR1 is SGHRS and CDR2 is YFSETQ in the germline V gene. The CDR3 sequence: CASSSGGDYGYTF. The CDR3 DNA is TGCGCCAGCAGCTCAGGGGGTGACTATGGCTACACCTTC.

This chain connects TRBV27 to TRBJ1-3, with D unresolved. V lost 2 bases and J 0 bases, leaving 2 bases between the germline ends. Germline V gene lookup returns CDR1 MNHEY and CDR2 SMNVEV (reference sequence). The CDR3 has 13 residues. CDR3 DNA: TGTGCCAGCAGTTTACACTCTGGAAACACCATATATTTT. It codes for CASSLHSGNTIYF.

The chain uses TRBV3-1 (or the pseudogene TRBV3-2) and TRBJ2-7, with 14 bases aligning to TRBD2. V lost 2 bases and J lost 7; bases outside the gene matches: 7. CDR3 size: 16 residues. Germline V gives CDR1 LGHDT, CDR2 YNNKEL (reference sequence). The CDR3 DNA is TGTGCCAGCAGCCAAAGGGGACTAGCGGGGGAGGGGGAGCAGTACTTC. This gives the protein CASSQRGLAGEGEQYF.

The chain links TRBV19 to TRBJ2-3; 11 positions agree with TRBD2. V trimming: 6 bases; J trimming: 0 bases; junction bases outside the gene matches: 11. Germline CDR1 and CDR2: LNHDA and SQIVND (reference sequence). The CDR3 runs 18 residues. CDR3 sequence (DNA): TGTGCCAGTAGACGAGGGGCACTAGCGGGAGTGAGCACAGATACGCAGTATTTT. Residues: CASRRGALAGVSTDTQYF.

The chain combines TRBV12-3 or TRBV12-4 with TRBJ2-7; weak D call: TRBD1 (6 bases). This CDR3 has 13 residues. V lost 6 bases and J 0 bases, leaving 9 bases between the germline ends. The CDR3 loop is CASSRDNSYEQYF. The CDR3 coding sequence is TGTGCCAGCAGCCGGGACAACTCCTACGAGCAGTACTTC.

The genes are TRBV20-1 and TRBJ1-1, with D perhaps TRBD1 (5 bases). Germline CDR1 is DFQATT and CDR2 is SNEGSKA (reference sequence). There are 16 residues in the CDR3. V was pared by 6 bases and J by 1 base, with 21 bases between. CDR3 sequence reads: CSASTATITGNTEAFF. DNA of the CDR3: TGCAGTGCCAGTACCGCTACAATCACAGGGAACACTGAAGCTTTCTTT.

This clone has just a few counts. The chain links TRBV7-6 to TRBJ2-2; TRBD1 matches at 9 bases. V lost 6 bases and J lost 5; bases outside the gene matches: 7. The length of the CDR3 is 15 residues. Germline V gene data show CDR1 as SGHVS and CDR2 as FNYEAQ. The CDR3 loop reads CASRPDRGYTGELFF. CDR3 in DNA: TGTGCCAGCAGACCCGACAGGGGGTATACCGGGGAGCTGTTTTTT.

This rearrangement joins TRBV2 to TRBJ2-7; 8 positions match TRBD1. The junction had 13 bases not matched to a gene; V was cut back by 5 bases and J by 4 bases. CDR1 is SNHLY and CDR2 is FYNNEI in the germline V gene. The CDR3 contains 16 residues. The CDR3 loop is CASSLDPGQAYYEQYF. The CDR3 DNA follows: TGTGCCAGCAGTTTAGATCCGGGACAGGCCTATTACGAGCAGTACTTC.

The V and J genes are TRBV28 and TRBJ2-5; 7 positions agree with TRBD2. Germline V gene lookup returns CDR1 MDHEN and CDR2 SYDVKM. The CDR3 totals 15 residues. The trim removed 2 bases at V and 2 bases at J, leaving 5 bases unmatched. The CDR3 coding sequence is TGTGCCAGCAGTTTACCAGCGGGGATACAAGAGACCCAGTACTTC. Encoded protein: CASSLPAGIQETQYF.

The chain is built from TRBV4-2 and TRBJ2-2; 7 positions agree with TRBD2. The CDR3 contains 16 residues. CDR1 and CDR2 from the germline V gene are LGHNA and YNFKEQ. The V segment lost 1 base and the J segment 2 bases; nucleotides outside the gene matches: 4. This CDR3 is CASSQAGGRNTGELFF. The CDR3 DNA reads TGTGCCAGCAGCCAAGCGGGCGGGAGAAACACCGGGGAGCTGTTTTTT.

CDR3 region: CASSFGTGSSPLHF. CDR3 bases: TGTGCCAGTAGTTTCGGGACAGGGTCCTCACCCCTCCACTTT. This chain connects TRBV19 to TRBJ1-6, with 9 bases identical to TRBD1. CDR3 length: 14 amino acids. Trimming removed 5 bases from V and 10 bases from J; junction bases left unmatched: 6. Germline V CDR1 and CDR2: LNHDA, SQIVND (reference sequence).

The chain couples TRBV4-1 to TRBJ1-5, with D unclear. V was pared by 0 bases and J by 7 bases, with 10 bases between. Germline loops: CDR1 MGHRA, CDR2 YSYEKL. CDR3 size: 14 residues. CDR3 amino acids: CASSQEGFGQPQHF. The CDR3 region has the DNA TGCGCCAGCAGCCAAGAGGGCTTTGGGCAGCCCCAGCATTTT.

The chain couples TRBV11-2 to TRBJ1-4, with D perhaps matching TRBD1 (6 bases). There are 17 residues in the CDR3. The ends were cut back, 5 bases at V and 3 bases at J, with 19 bases in the middle. From germline, CDR1 is SGHAT and CDR2 FQNNGV. The CDR3 loop reads CASSTPRGGRSNEKLFF. In DNA, the CDR3 is TGTGCCAGCAGCACTCCCCGGGGGGGGCGGTCTAATGAAAAACTGTTTTTT.

This clone was counted only a few times. V and J are TRBV5-4 and TRBJ1-2; 12 bases match TRBD1. Looked up from germline, CDR1 is SGHNT and CDR2 is YYREEE (reference sequence). This CDR3 spans 18 amino acids. J gave up 4 bases and V 4 bases, and 14 bases lay outside the gene matches. The CDR3 here is CASSPEMGQGANSYGYTF. In DNA form, the CDR3 reads TGTGCCAGCAGCCCGGAGATGGGACAGGGGGCGAATTCCTATGGCTACACCTTC. The full variable domain, with the rest looked up from reference TRBV5-4 and TRBJ1-2, is ETGVTQSPTHLIKTRGQQVTLRCSSQSGHNTVSWYQQALGQGPQFIFQYYREEENGRGNFPPRFSGLQFPNYSSELNVNALELDDSALYLCASSPEMGQGANSYGYTFGSGTRLTVV.

The chain couples TRBV15 to TRBJ2-5; weak D call: TRBD2 (6 bases). Germline V gives CDR1 LNHNV, CDR2 YYDKDF (reference sequence). The V end lost 0 bases, the J end lost 2 bases, and 13 bases lay between the germline ends. The length of the CDR3 is 16 residues. The CDR3 sequence: CATSREGAGLQETQYF. The CDR3 bases are TGTGCCACCAGCAGAGAAGGAGCTGGACTACAAGAGACCCAGTACTTC.

V and J are TRBV6-1 and TRBJ2-5, with D possibly TRBD2 on 6 matching bases. Germline values: CDR1 MNHNS, CDR2 SASEGT. The V end was cut by 0 bases, the J end by 5 bases, with 10 bases between. The CDR3 is 14 residues long. CDR3 loop: CASSEAAGRETQYF. In DNA form, the CDR3 reads TGTGCCAGCAGTGAAGCGGCAGGGAGGGAGACCCAGTACTTC.

The genes are TRBV28 and TRBJ2-3; D is ambiguous. CDR1 is MDHEN, CDR2 SYDVKM, per germline. With 6 bases removed from V and 2 bases from J, the gap between germline ends came to 6 bases. The length of the CDR3 is 12 residues. The CDR3 nucleotides are TGTGCCAGCAGCCCCTCCACAGATACGCAGTATTTT. It specifies CASSPSTDTQYF.

Comments on this clone: Within the sample, other DNA sequences also encode this same CDR3. The chain recombines TRBV5-1 with TRBJ1-2; no reliable D call. The CDR3 runs 13 residues. Germline V gene lookup returns CDR1 SGHRS and CDR2 YFSETQ. Trimming cost V 0 bases and J 1 base, with 4 bases left between them. The CDR3 sequence is CASSLDSNYGYTF. The CDR3 region has the DNA TGCGCCAGCAGCTTGGACAGTAACTATGGCTACACCTTC.

This clone has a single count. This chain joins TRBV11-1 and TRBJ2-1, with a tentative D call TRBD2 (6 bases). V was pared by 4 bases and J by 5 bases, with 9 bases between. CDR1 is SGHAT and CDR2 is FQDESV in the germline V gene (reference sequence). The CDR3 sequence is 13 residues long. Written as DNA, the CDR3 is TGTGCCAGCAGCTCGGGACTCAACAATGAGCAGTTCTTC. Its protein is CASSSGLNNEQFF.

The chain joins TRBV5-5 to TRBJ2-1; 9 bases line up with TRBD1. The CDR3 runs to 14 residues. Trimming cost V 6 bases and J 7 bases; bases outside gene matches: 8. Germline loops: CDR1 SGHKS, CDR2 YYEKEE (reference sequence). The CDR3 is CASTRDRAGNEQFF. CDR3 in DNA: TGTGCCAGCACCCGGGACAGGGCGGGTAATGAGCAGTTCTTC.

The chain's CDR3 is CASSPRGRNTEAFF. For the CDR3, the DNA is TGTGCCAGCAGCCCTAGAGGAAGAAACACTGAAGCTTTCTTT. This sequence joins TRBV13 and TRBJ1-1, with no clear D. The length of the CDR3 is 14 residues. The V gene lost 5 bases and the J gene lost 2 bases, with 12 bases spanning the gap. Germline CDR1 is PRHDT and CDR2 is FYEKMQ (reference sequence).

The V call is TRBV30, the J call TRBJ1-3, with 8 positions matching TRBD1. The CDR3 runs to 13 residues. Germline V gene data show CDR1 as GTSNPN and CDR2 as SVGIG (reference sequence). V shed 3 bases and J 5 bases; nucleotides not matched to a gene: 3. This chain's CDR3 is CAWRGQVRNTIYF. CDR3 sequence (DNA): TGTGCCTGGAGGGGACAGGTAAGAAACACCATATATTTT.

This clone was seen a handful of times. The V gene is TRBV9, the J gene TRBJ2-7; 7 nucleotides match TRBD1. Germline V gives CDR1 SGDLS, CDR2 YYNGEE. The V and J ends lost 2 bases and 7 bases, in that order; junction bases with no gene match: 6. The CDR3 has 13 amino acids. The CDR3 is CASSVGDSREQYF. CDR3 in DNA: TGTGCCAGCAGCGTGGGGGACAGCCGGGAGCAGTACTTC.

The chain is built from TRBV27 and TRBJ1-2; a possible D gene is TRBD1 (6 bases). Germline CDR1 reads MNHEY; CDR2 reads SMNVEV (reference sequence). The CDR3 runs to 14 residues. The ends were cut back, 3 bases at V and 2 bases at J, with 10 bases in the middle. As DNA, the CDR3 is TGTGCCAGCAGTTTTAAAGACAGGAACTATGGCTACACCTTC. Its translation: CASSFKDRNYGYTF.

V is TRBV7-3 and J is TRBJ2-3; D might be TRBD2 (5 bases). CDR3 length equals 13 residues. V was pared by 2 bases and J by 6 bases, with 9 bases between. Per germline, CDR1 SGHTA and CDR2 FQGTGA. As DNA, the CDR3 is TGTGCCAGCAGCTTAGGGCGCGGGGATACGCAGTATTTT. Its translation is CASSLGRGDTQYF.

The rearrangement links TRBV3-1 (or the pseudogene TRBV3-2) to TRBJ2-5; TRBD2 matches at 13 bases. Germline V CDR1 and CDR2: LGHDT, YNNKEL (reference sequence). The CDR3 length is 19 residues. Trimming removed 3 bases from V and 4 bases from J; junction bases left unmatched: 14. The DNA for the CDR3 is TGTGCCAGCAGCCACTCCATACACCAACTAGCGGGGGGGCGAGAGACCCAGTACTTC. It yields the protein CASSHSIHQLAGGRETQYF.

This clone was found a few times. The chain joins TRBV7-6 to TRBJ2-2; 9 bases agree with TRBD2. The germline V gene encodes CDR1 SGHVS and CDR2 FNYEAQ. V lost 5 bases and J lost 3; bases outside the gene matches: 13. CDR3 length equals 18 residues. The CDR3 DNA reads TGTGCCAGCAGCCCCAGGGGTAGCGGGAGTTTTTACACCGGGGAGCTGTTTTTT. Translating it yields CASSPRGSGSFYTGELFF. Full variable domain (remainder filled in from reference TRBV7-6 and TRBJ2-2): GAGVSQSPRYKVTKRGQDVALRCDPISGHVSLYWYRQALGQGPEFLTYFNYEAQQDKSGLPNDRFSAERPEGSISTLTIQRTEQRDSAMYRCASSPRGSGSFYTGELFFGEGSRLTVL.